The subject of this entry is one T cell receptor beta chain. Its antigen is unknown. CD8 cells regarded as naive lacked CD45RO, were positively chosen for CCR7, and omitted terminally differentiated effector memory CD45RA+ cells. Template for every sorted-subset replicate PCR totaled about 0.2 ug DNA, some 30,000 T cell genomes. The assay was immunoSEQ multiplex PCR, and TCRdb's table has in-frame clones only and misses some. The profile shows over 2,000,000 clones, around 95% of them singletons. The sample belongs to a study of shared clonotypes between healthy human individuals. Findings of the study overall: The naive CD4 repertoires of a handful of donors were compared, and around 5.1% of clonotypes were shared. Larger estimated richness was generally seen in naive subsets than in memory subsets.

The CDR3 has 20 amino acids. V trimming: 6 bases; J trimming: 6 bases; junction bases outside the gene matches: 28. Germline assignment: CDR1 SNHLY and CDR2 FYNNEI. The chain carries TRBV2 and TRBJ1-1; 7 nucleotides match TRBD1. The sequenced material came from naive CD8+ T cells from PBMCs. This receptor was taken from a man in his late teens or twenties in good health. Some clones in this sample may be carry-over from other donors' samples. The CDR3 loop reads CASSGEYPFRGQGSRAEAFF. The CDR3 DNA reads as TGTGCCAGCAGCGGGGAATACCCGTTTAGGGGGCAGGGGAGCAGGGCTGAAGCTTTCTTT. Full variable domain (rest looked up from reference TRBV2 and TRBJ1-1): EPEVTQTPSHQVTQMGQEVILRCVPISNHLYFYWYRQILGQKVEFLVSFYNNEISEKSEIFDDQFSVERPDGSNFTLKIRSTKLEDSAMYFCASSGEYPFRGQGSRAEAFFGQGTRLTVV.